These 27 T cell receptor beta chains were all obtained from the same sample, sequenced in a study. Adaptor-ligated barcode primers were used to amplify TRBV12-4/TRBJ1-2 clonotypes. TCRdb passed the multiplex PCR reads through MiXCR, listing each CDR3 protein once. The sample lists about 2,000 distinct CDR3 sequences, roughly 1.3% occurring once. The specimen sequenced was naive CD4+ T cells sorted from blood. Subset in this sample: naive CD4+ T cells, CD4+CD45RA+CD25-. The source of these receptors is a female donor with breast cancer.

Sample share makes this clonotype medium-sized. The gene calls are TRBV12-3 or TRBV12-4 and TRBJ1-2; no clear D gene. Trimming removed 5 bases from V and 5 bases from J, with 12 bases in between. The CDR3 spans 13 residues. DNA for the CDR3: TGTGCCAGCAGTCGACAAGCCGCATATGGCTACACCTTC. Its protein product is CASSRQAAYGYTF.

This clonotype occurred a few times. The chain combines TRBV12-3 or TRBV12-4 with TRBJ1-2, with a weak D call TRBD1 (5 bases). The V and J ends lost 3 bases and 3 bases respectively, with 8 bases between them. The CDR3 length is 13 residues. The CDR3 sequence is CASSFRQYYGYTF. For the CDR3, the DNA is TGTGCCAGCAGTTTCCGACAGTACTATGGCTACACCTTC.

By share, this clonotype ranks as medium-sized. V and J are TRBV12-3 or TRBV12-4 and TRBJ1-2; D uncertain. The CDR3 runs to 12 residues. Trimming took off 5 bases at V and 8 bases at J, with 12 bases between the two ends. The CDR3 loop is CASSRQYHGYTF. The CDR3 coding sequence is TGTGCCAGCAGTCGCCAATATCACGGCTACACCTTC.

This clonotype is categorized as medium-sized. V is TRBV12-3 or TRBV12-4 and J is TRBJ1-2; no clear D gene. This CDR3 spans 13 amino acids. Trimming removed 11 bases at V and 3 bases at J, with 16 bases between. CDR3: CAERYSTDYGYTF. The CDR3 DNA is TGTGCCGAGCGATACTCTACCGACTATGGCTACACCTTC.

This clonotype rates as medium-sized (0.01 to 0.1%). This chain links TRBV12-3 or TRBV12-4 with TRBJ1-2, with D unclear. The CDR3 is 13 amino acids. V dropped 1 base and J dropped 4 bases, with 7 bases sitting between them. The CDR3 DNA follows: TGTGCCAGCAGTTTAGGGCCTGGCTATGGCTACACCTTC. Translating it yields CASSLGPGYGYTF.

This clonotype is medium-sized by share. The V call is TRBV12-3 or TRBV12-4, the J call TRBJ1-2, with TRBD1 matching 7 bases. The ends lost 5 bases at V and 8 bases at J; junction bases unmatched: 8. This CDR3 region has 13 residues. The DNA of the CDR3 is TGTGCCAGCAGTCCTCGACAGGGTAAAGGCTACACCTTC. It translates to CASSPRQGKGYTF.

This clonotype was seen only a few times. V usage is TRBV12-3 or TRBV12-4 and J usage is TRBJ1-2, with D possibly being TRBD1 (6 bases). The CDR3 loop spans 12 amino acids. Trimming took off 7 bases at V and 8 bases at J, with 14 bases between the two ends. The DNA of the CDR3 is TGTGCCAGCACGTCCGGGACAAAGGGCTACACCTTC. This sequence encodes CASTSGTKGYTF.

This clonotype was detected ten times or more. The chain is built from TRBV12-3 or TRBV12-4 and TRBJ1-2; unclear D gene. Trimming pared 1 base from V and 8 bases from J, leaving 11 bases between. The CDR3 has 13 residues. The CDR3 reads CASSLGPSEGYTF. CDR3 coding DNA: TGTGCCAGCAGTTTAGGGCCATCAGAGGGCTACACCTTC.

This clonotype was observed at least ten times. The chain is built from TRBV12-3 or TRBV12-4 and TRBJ1-2, with D possibly TRBD1 on 6 matching bases. V was shortened by 2 bases and J by 6 bases, with 10 bases between the two germline ends. The CDR3 consists of 13 residues. CDR3 DNA sequence: TGTGCCAGCAGTTTAACAGGACAGCATGGCTACACCTTC. This gives the protein CASSLTGQHGYTF.

This clonotype qualifies as medium-sized. The J gene is TRBJ1-2, the V gene TRBV12-3 or TRBV12-4; 7 bases match TRBD1. CDR3 length: 13 residues. With 6 bases clipped from V and 10 bases from J, the junction kept 11 bases outside the gene matches. This CDR3 is CASSLRDRGVYTF. The CDR3 coding sequence is TGTGCCAGCAGCCTCCGGGACAGAGGAGTCTACACCTTC.

This clonotype is medium-sized within its sample. CDR3 protein: CASRETANYGYTF. In DNA form, the CDR3 reads TGTGCCAGCAGGGAGACAGCTAACTATGGCTACACCTTC. V gene TRBV12-3 or TRBV12-4 combines with J gene TRBJ1-2; maybe TRBD1 (5 bases). This CDR3 has 13 amino acids. V dropped 6 bases and J dropped 0 bases, with 8 bases sitting between them.

This clonotype is labeled as medium-sized (0.01 to 0.1%). This sequence joins TRBV12-3 or TRBV12-4 and TRBJ1-2; D possibly corresponds to TRBD1 (5 bases). The CDR3 is made up of 11 amino acids. Trimming left V 6 bases short and J 6 bases short, with 8 bases between. In nucleotides, the CDR3 is TGTGCCAGCAGCAGGGCGGATGGCTACACCTTC. Translation: CASSRADGYTF.

This clonotype rates as medium-sized (0.01 to 0.1%). This chain uses TRBV12-3 or TRBV12-4 with TRBJ1-2; D gene unclear. Between the trimmed V and J ends, which lost 3 bases and 2 bases, there was a span of 10 bases. The CDR3 runs to 14 residues. CDR3 in amino acids: CASSFRRVNYGYTF. CDR3 sequence (DNA): TGTGCCAGCAGTTTCAGAAGGGTCAACTATGGCTACACCTTC.

Relative to its sample, this clonotype is medium-sized. This rearrangement joins TRBV12-3 or TRBV12-4 to TRBJ1-2; 7 bases are shared with TRBD1. The J segment lost 4 bases and the V segment lost 6 bases, leaving 8 bases of the junction unmatched. The CDR3 sequence is 14 residues long. CDR3 sequence: CASSSRDRTYGYTF. The CDR3, as DNA: TGTGCCAGCAGCTCAAGGGACAGAACCTATGGCTACACCTTC.

This clonotype is deemed medium-sized. The CDR3 nucleotides read TGTGCCAGCAGCAATACAGGAGCCTATGGCTACACCTTC. Protein product: CASSNTGAYGYTF. This sequence joins TRBV12-3 or TRBV12-4 and TRBJ1-2; D is possibly TRBD1 (5 bases). This CDR3 has 13 amino acids. Trimming cost V 6 bases and J 4 bases, with 12 bases left between them.

The table lists this clonotype with a few counts. V usage is TRBV12-3 or TRBV12-4 and J usage is TRBJ1-2; no reliable D call. Trimming removed 2 bases from V and 2 bases from J, with 6 bases in between. CDR3 size: 13 residues. Written as DNA, the CDR3 is TGTGCCAGCAGTTTAACAGCAAACTATGGCTACACCTTC. It encodes CASSLTANYGYTF.

By share, this clonotype ranks as medium-sized. This sequence joins TRBV12-3 or TRBV12-4 and TRBJ1-2, with TRBD1 matching over 7 bases. There are 13 residues in the CDR3. Germline trimming cut 5 bases from V and 4 bases from J; bases unmatched to any gene: 4. Written as DNA, the CDR3 is TGTGCCAGCAGTCCTGGGACAGCCTATGGCTACACCTTC. Its protein product is CASSPGTAYGYTF.

By sample share, this clonotype is medium-sized. This chain uses TRBV12-3 or TRBV12-4 with TRBJ1-2; 7 bases map to TRBD1. With V trimmed by 6 bases and J by 6 bases, 7 bases remained unmatched. The CDR3 loop spans 13 amino acids. The chain's CDR3 is CASRRTGPNGYTF. CDR3 nucleotide sequence: TGTGCCAGCAGACGGACAGGACCTAATGGCTACACCTTC.

This clonotype is medium-sized by share. The chain employs TRBV12-3 or TRBV12-4 and TRBJ1-2; TRBD1 matches at 7 bases. V lost 8 bases and J lost 3; bases outside the gene matches: 0. The CDR3 has 11 amino acids. This CDR3 reads CASDRDYGYTF. The CDR3 region has the DNA TGTGCCAGCGACAGGGACTATGGCTACACCTTC.

This clonotype is termed medium-sized (0.01 to 0.1%). The chain couples TRBV12-3 or TRBV12-4 to TRBJ1-2; D ambiguous. V shed 2 bases and J shed 4 bases, with 5 bases lying between them. The CDR3 covers 12 residues. In DNA form, the CDR3 reads TGTGCCAGCAGTTTACAGACCTATGGCTACACCTTC. It yields the protein CASSLQTYGYTF.

By its share, this clonotype is medium-sized. Its ends do not fully match the called genes, so a read error is possible. This chain connects TRBV12-3 or TRBV12-4 to TRBJ1-2; D is possibly TRBD1 (5 bases). This CDR3 region has 10 residues. Here the CDR3 reads CASSLRGADF. The CDR3 coding sequence is TGTGCCAGCAGTTTACGGGGCGCGGACTTC.

This clonotype is labeled as large. The V gene is TRBV12-3 or TRBV12-4, the J gene TRBJ1-2; D ambiguous. Trimming took 7 bases from V and 8 from J, leaving 26 bases between them. This CDR3 spans 16 amino acids. CDR3 bases: TGTGCCAGCACCCAAACCTCGCGGCTTACATTCAACGGCTACACCTTC. Translating gives CASTQTSRLTFNGYTF.

This clonotype is medium-sized within its sample. The CDR3 reads CASSLLGGYGYTF. CDR3 nucleotides: TGTGCCAGCAGTTTATTGGGTGGCTATGGCTACACCTTC. The chain employs TRBV12-3 or TRBV12-4 and TRBJ1-2; no reliable D call. V was trimmed by 2 bases and J by 4 bases, leaving 8 bases between them. The CDR3 is 13 amino acids.

This clonotype was seen ten or more times. The CDR3 protein is CASSDSYGYTF. The DNA for the CDR3 is TGTGCCAGCTCGGACAGCTATGGCTACACCTTC. The V gene is TRBV12-3 or TRBV12-4, the J gene TRBJ1-2, with a tentative D call TRBD1 (6 bases). V lost 8 bases and J 4 bases, leaving 8 bases between the germline ends. The CDR3 loop spans 11 amino acids.

Relative to its sample, this clonotype is medium-sized. J is TRBJ1-2 and V is TRBV12-3 or TRBV12-4; D unclear. The CDR3 contains 11 residues. The V and J ends lost 7 bases and 4 bases respectively, with 7 bases between them. The CDR3 here is CASKGRYGYTF. The CDR3 DNA reads as TGTGCCAGCAAGGGCCGCTATGGCTACACCTTC.

In its sample, this clonotype ranks as medium-sized. The chain recombines TRBV12-3 or TRBV12-4 with TRBJ1-2; no clear D gene. The CDR3 has 15 residues. Trimming took 6 bases from V and 7 from J, leaving 21 bases between them. CDR3: CASSRPTGITSGYTF. CDR3 DNA: TGTGCCAGCAGCCGACCGACCGGGATCACCAGTGGCTACACCTTC.

This clonotype was observed at least ten times. The chain employs TRBV12-3 or TRBV12-4 and TRBJ1-2, with 7 bases matching TRBD1. This CDR3 has 16 amino acids. Trimming took 4 bases from V and 4 from J; bases not matched to a gene: 12. For the CDR3, the DNA is TGTGCCAGCAGTTCTTCCTCCACCGGGACAGCCTATGGCTACACCTTC. Protein: CASSSSSTGTAYGYTF.